One TCR beta chain is described in this entry. It lacks a known antigen. No base quality values were provided; no much bigger clone lies one nucleotide off. Library preparation used the immunoSEQ multiplex PCR assay. The multiplex PCR relied on a mix of 60 forward primers for TCR Vbeta segments and 13 reverse primers for TCR Jbeta segments. Amplification of the CDR3 region of rearranged TCR beta genes was performed with a multiplex PCR assay on genomic DNA. Amplified TCR beta libraries were sequenced as 87-base-pair reads on the Illumina HiSeq System. The published analysis was carried out like this. In a later analysis, roughly 80 million unique TCR beta chains were counted across the approximately 620 repertoires, and roughly 11 million of these chains were shared by at least two donors. To remove PCR and sequencing errors, raw reads were error-corrected and collapsed into unique sequences using a nearest-neighbor algorithm that merged closely related sequences. Alignment of CDR3 sequences to IMGT reference sequences was used to assign V, D and J gene segments. For a sequence to be retained, a match of at least six nucleotides to both a V gene segment and a J gene segment was required. A rearrangement was called productive if the CDR3 had no stop codons and remained in frame with V and J, and every other rearrangement was called non-productive. Following IMGT convention, CDR3 was defined as the stretch from the second conserved V-encoded cysteine up to the conserved J-encoded phenylalanine. The earlier analysis of 550 to 650 of the donors excluded any sequence lacking an unambiguous match to a single V gene segment. An earlier analysis of several hundred of the donors called V segments functional above 56.7% productive rearrangements and segregating when the between-donor standard deviation exceeded 5%. A statistical classification framework was developed to diagnose cytomegalovirus status using the catalog of TCR beta chain sequences. In a later analysis, TCR nucleotide sequences were compared against IMGT/GENE-DB human TR gene sequences so that V and J genes could be assigned. The TCRdist pipeline was used in a later analysis to assign CDR3 sequences and most-parsimonious VDJ recombination scenarios. A later analysis defined each TCR beta chain by its CDR3 amino acid sequence plus V-gene family, and excluded reads lacking a unique V-gene family. As a way to deal with suspected cross-contamination and a sequencing artifact, a later analysis dropped 500 to 700 nucleotide sequences that were highly shared and had low generation probability. For each public chain, a later analysis derived a clonal expansion index from normalized ranks of inferred template counts within each repertoire. Generation probabilities in a later analysis came from a VDJ recombination model fitted to out-of-frame rearrangements, and those results were checked against IGoR. In a later analysis, TCR-TCR, TCR-HLA and TCR-CMV co-occurrence was scored with hypergeometric tests, and a repertoire-size bias correction was applied to TCR pairs. A later analysis estimated false discovery rates by permuting HLA or CMV assignments 20 times. In a later analysis, co-occurring TCRs were grouped using DBSCAN, and TCRdist sequence similarity was added for clustering within HLA-allele-positive subsets. Repertoires with fewer than 30,000 or more than 120,000 public chains were left out of co-occurrence clustering, as were about 5 repertoires with anomalous nucleotide sharing. The clones in this table, taken by TCRdb from immuneACCESS, are in-frame only. Not every clone is retained; where verified, under half of the shortfall comes from an unresolved V gene, and the cause of the rest is unknown. V and J calls and clone size are as listed in that table; D and trimming were resolved from the DNA. The sample includes some 150,000 clones, with roughly 79% observed a single time. Roughly 1.9% of the sample is taken by the ten largest.

The data originate from a study of cytomegalovirus exposure and HLA in healthy donors (dated by TCRdb to about 2017). General notes on the study: An earlier analysis of several hundred of the donors reported approximately 280 Gb of sequence data and around 100 million unique TCR beta sequences obtained from some 200 million T cells. Approximately 300 gigabases of sequencing data and 70 million to 100 million unique TCR sequences made up an early release that covered some 640 HLA-typed donors. Among the approximately 430 genotyped donors, roughly 80% belonged to the genetic ancestry cluster associated with self-reported Caucasian donors. The aim of the study was to test whether cataloging public T cell receptors could identify signatures of past pathogen exposure. Using immunosequencing, the study profiled T cell repertoires from fewer than 850 subjects and related those repertoires to cytomegalovirus serostatus. Along with the roughly 700-subject first cohort, a separate validation cohort of approximately 110 different subjects was used. The study combined high-throughput TCR immunosequencing, statistical association of individual TCRs with disease status, and machine learning to predict cytomegalovirus infection status. To study patterns of TCR occurrence, a later analysis re-analyzed previously published TCR beta repertoires from 600 to 750 donors and added high-resolution HLA genotyping. In the later analysis, no new phenotypic data were used to find candidate immune exposures; instead, reliance was placed on TCR beta sequences and their occurrence across donors. In an earlier analysis of 550 to 700 of the donors, high-throughput TCR beta sequencing was used to judge whether each TCR beta V gene segment behaved as functional or pseudogenic. Donor age, sex, ethnicity and CMV serostatus were collected together with the repertoire data. A later genetic analysis took genome-wide SNP genotypes for about 55% of the 666 donors and used that subset as a discovery cohort. Every repertoire in the discovery cohort had been generated on one and the same sequencing platform. Both class I and class II loci were covered by HLA typing, at four-digit resolution. The number of donors typed differed by locus, with roughly 620-640 for A, B, C, DRB1 and DQB1, 522 for DQA1, approximately 570 for DPA1, and some 440 for DPB1. Roughly five DR-DQ haplotypes were handled as single units for association and clustering because linkage in the cohort was strong. Across approximately 400 genotyped donors of the cohort, an average of approximately 240,000 unique TCR beta nucleotide sequences per donor were sequenced, and roughly 18% of those sequences were non-productive.

General study outcomes and caveats: In a later analysis, most CMV-associated TCR beta chains were found to appear HLA-restricted, with HLA associations seemingly driven largely by CMV exposure. A later analysis reported that several top co-occurrence clusters appeared linked to parvovirus B19, influenza, CMV and Epstein-Barr virus. In a later analysis, the rate of TCR association differed among HLA loci, with DRB1 alleles having the most associated TCRs and HLA-C alleles having the fewest. For the cohort, immune exposure information was limited to CMV serostatus. Strong co-occurrence of HLA alleles, especially DR and DQ, made assigning TCR associations to individual alleles difficult. Presence/absence analyses assumed roughly uniform sequencing depth across donors, an assumption that may not hold. The classifier was reported to diagnose cytomegalovirus status with high specificity and sensitivity in both the original cohort and the validation cohort. The study gave a list of over 150 TCR beta chains associated with cytomegalovirus. An association between a missense DCLRE1C variant and V-gene and J-gene trimming of TCR beta chains was found in a later genetic analysis and replicated in an independent cohort. The 87-base-pair reads could not distinguish some IMGT-functional V segments, including TRBV6-2 and TRBV6-3, so those segments were excluded. About 17 rarely observed V segments, including chromosome 9 orphons, were excluded from the earlier analysis of approximately 600 of the donors because counts were too low. Most TCR sequences were observed very rarely across donors, whereas some public TCRs were present in many individuals. In vitro tests confirmed that a few of the cytomegalovirus-associated TCR beta chains recognize cytomegalovirus antigens. Specific HLA alleles were associated with 18,000 or so TCR beta sequences at a false discovery rate of 0.05 in a later analysis. An earlier analysis of around 500 of the donors showed that most TCR beta V segments appeared in productive rearrangements either about 87% or about 30% of the time, which broadly matched IMGT annotations. Compared with equally common non-associated chains, HLA-associated TCR beta chains in a later analysis were more clonally expanded and had lower generation probabilities. Correlated functional status among segregating V segments might be attributable to linkage disequilibrium, but an unknown experimental factor could not be ruled out. Because some donors lacked HLA typing at each locus, the association tests relied only on the typed subset. It was suggested by the authors that the approach could potentially be generalized to other disease states and immunological phenotypes. The sequencing pipeline was judged likely to have produced a cluster of highly shared sequence variants as a technical artifact. Compared with the roughly 710-donor mean, donors in an Asian-associated ancestry cluster had fewer N-insertions in productive TCRs, according to a later genetic analysis. A further reported finding was that TCR beta sequences accurately predicted the HLA-A and HLA-B alleles for most subjects in the first cohort. In this cohort, only TCR beta chains were sequenced, and detectable features were limited by the absence of alpha or paired-chain data.

The cohort comprised around 690 healthy bone marrow donors. At the time of sampling, all cohort members were nominally healthy, though unrecorded immune exposures were likely present. The donor tested CMV seropositive, placing the donor among the 290 or so seropositive members of the cohort. A peripheral blood sample was collected from each donor, and TCR beta sequencing was performed on peripheral blood mononuclear cells. The Qiagen DNeasy Blood Extraction Kit was used to extract genomic DNA from the blood cell samples. Cut back by 0 bases and 4 bases, the V and J ends lie 15 bases apart. CDR1 and CDR2, looked up from the germline V gene, are SGHNT and YENEEA. The CDR3 spans 17 residues, from the cysteine through the phenylalanine. Solely the CDR3 DNA is kept, with 51 bases framed from the first base.

The rearrangement joined TRBV11-3 to TRBJ2-2; TRBD2 is possibly the D segment (6 matching bases). The specimen was PBMCs. The clonotype was recovered from a woman aged 25 to 39 in good health and CMV-seropositive. Here is the DNA: TGTGCCAGCAGCTTAGATCCCACTAGCAGAACCACCGGGGAGCTGTTTTTT. It specifies CASSLDPTSRTTGELFF.